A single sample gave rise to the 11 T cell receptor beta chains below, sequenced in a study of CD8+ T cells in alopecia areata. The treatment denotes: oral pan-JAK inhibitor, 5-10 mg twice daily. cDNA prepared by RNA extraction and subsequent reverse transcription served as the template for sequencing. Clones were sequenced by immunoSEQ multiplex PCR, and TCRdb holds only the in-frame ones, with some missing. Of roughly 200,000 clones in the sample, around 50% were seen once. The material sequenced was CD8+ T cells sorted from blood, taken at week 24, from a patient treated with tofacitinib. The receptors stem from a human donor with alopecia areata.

CDR3 residues: CASSPLGRAHEQYF. As DNA, the CDR3 is TGCGCCAGCAGCCCTTTGGGGCGGGCTCACGAGCAGTACTTC. The chain carries TRBV5-1 and TRBJ2-7; D possibly matches TRBD1 or TRBD2 (5 bases each). This CDR3 is built from 14 residues. The germline gives CDR1 SGHRS, CDR2 YFSETQ. V was cut by 4 bases and J by 5 bases, with 16 bases left in between.

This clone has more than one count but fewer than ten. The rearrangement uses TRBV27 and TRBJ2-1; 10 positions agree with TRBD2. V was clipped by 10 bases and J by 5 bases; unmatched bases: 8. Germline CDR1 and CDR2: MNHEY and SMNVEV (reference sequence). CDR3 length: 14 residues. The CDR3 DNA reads TGTGCCAATCAAATAGCGGGGGGCAACAATGAGCAGTTCTTC. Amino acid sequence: CANQIAGGNNEQFF.

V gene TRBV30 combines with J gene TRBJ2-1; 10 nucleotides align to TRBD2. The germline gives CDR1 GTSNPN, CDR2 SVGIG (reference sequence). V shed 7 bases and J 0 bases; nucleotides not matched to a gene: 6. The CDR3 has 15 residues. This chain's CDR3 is CAYTSGESSYNEQFF. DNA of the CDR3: TGTGCCTACACTAGCGGGGAGAGCTCCTACAATGAGCAGTTCTTC.

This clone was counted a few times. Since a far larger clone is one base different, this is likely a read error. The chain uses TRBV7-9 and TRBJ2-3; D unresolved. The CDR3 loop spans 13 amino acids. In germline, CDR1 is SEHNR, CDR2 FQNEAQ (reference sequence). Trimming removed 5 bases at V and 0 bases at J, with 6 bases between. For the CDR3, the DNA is TGTGCCAGCAGCGACCCTAGCACAGATACGCAGTATTTT. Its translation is CASSDPSTDTQYF.

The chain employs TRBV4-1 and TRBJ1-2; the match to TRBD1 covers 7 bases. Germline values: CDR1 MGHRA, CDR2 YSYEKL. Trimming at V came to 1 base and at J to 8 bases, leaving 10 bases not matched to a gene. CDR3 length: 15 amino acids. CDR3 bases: TGCGCCAGCAGCCAAGGGCTGACAGGGACGGGGGGCTACACCTTC. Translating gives CASSQGLTGTGGYTF.

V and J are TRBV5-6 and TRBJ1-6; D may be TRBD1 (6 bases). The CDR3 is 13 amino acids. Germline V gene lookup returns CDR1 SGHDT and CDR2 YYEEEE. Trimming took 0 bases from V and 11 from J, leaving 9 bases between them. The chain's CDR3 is CASSLEGGAPLHF. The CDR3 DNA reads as TGTGCCAGCAGCTTGGAAGGGGGGGCACCCCTCCACTTT. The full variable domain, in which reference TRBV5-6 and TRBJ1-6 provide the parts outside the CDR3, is DAGVTQSPTHLIKTRGQQVTLRCSPKSGHDTVSWYQQALGQGPQFIFQYYEEEERQRGNFPDRFSGHQFPNYSSELNVNALLLGDSALYLCASSLEGGAPLHFGNGTRLTVT.

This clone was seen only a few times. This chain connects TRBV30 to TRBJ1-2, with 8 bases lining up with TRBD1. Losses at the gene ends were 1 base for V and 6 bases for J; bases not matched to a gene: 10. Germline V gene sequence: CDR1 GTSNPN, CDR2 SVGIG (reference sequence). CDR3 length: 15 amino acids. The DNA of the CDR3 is TGTGCCTGGAGTGGGGCACTCAGGGGGCAAAATGGCTACACCTTC. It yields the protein CAWSGALRGQNGYTF.

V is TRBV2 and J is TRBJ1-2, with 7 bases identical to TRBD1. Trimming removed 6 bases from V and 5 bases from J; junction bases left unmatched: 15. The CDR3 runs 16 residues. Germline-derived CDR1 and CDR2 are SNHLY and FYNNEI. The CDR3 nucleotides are TGTGCCAGCAGAGAAATAGGGGGACAGCCACAGTATGGCTACACCTTC. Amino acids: CASREIGGQPQYGYTF.

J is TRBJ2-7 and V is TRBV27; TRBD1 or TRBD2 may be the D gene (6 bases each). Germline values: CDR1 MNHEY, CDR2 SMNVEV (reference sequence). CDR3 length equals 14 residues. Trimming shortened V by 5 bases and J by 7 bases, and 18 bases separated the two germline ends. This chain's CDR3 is CASSPTGGVEEQYF. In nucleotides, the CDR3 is TGTGCCAGCAGTCCGACCGGGGGCGTGGAGGAGCAGTACTTC.

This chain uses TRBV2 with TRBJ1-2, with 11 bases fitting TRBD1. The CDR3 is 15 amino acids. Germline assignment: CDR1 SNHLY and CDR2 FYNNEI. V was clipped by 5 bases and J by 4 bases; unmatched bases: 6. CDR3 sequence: CASSKPGTGGYGYTF. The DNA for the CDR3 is TGTGCCAGCAGTAAGCCCGGGACAGGGGGCTATGGCTACACCTTC.

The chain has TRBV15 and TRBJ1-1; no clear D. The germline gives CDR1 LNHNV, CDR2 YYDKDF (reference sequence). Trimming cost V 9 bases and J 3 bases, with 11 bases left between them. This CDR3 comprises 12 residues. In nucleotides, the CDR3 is TGTGCCACAAGCCAGGCGGACACTGAAGCTTTCTTT. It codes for CATSQADTEAFF.